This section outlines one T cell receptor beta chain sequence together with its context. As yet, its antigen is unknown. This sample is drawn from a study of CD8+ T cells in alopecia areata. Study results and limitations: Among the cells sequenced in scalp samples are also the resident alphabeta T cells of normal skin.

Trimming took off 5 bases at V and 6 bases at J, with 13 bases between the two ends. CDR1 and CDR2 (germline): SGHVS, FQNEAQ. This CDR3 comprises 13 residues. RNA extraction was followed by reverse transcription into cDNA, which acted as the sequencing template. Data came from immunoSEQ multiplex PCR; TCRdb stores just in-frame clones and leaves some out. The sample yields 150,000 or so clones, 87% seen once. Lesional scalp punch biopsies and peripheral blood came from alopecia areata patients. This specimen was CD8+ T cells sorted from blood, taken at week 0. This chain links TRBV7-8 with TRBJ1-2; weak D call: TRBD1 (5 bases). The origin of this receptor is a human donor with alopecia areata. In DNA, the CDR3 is TGTGCCAGCAGCCTGAGGGACTTGGATGGCTACACCTTC. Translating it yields CASSLRDLDGYTF.